This T cell receptor (beta chain) originates from a study of tumor and adjacent non-tumor tissue in lung cancer (dated by TCRdb to 2017 to 2018). With regard to the full study: Of the cohort, roughly 12 patients had adenocarcinoma, 2 had squamous cell carcinoma and 1 had small cell lung cancer. The roughly 15 patients were aged roughly 30 to 85 years, included around ten men and 5 women, and had TNM stage I to III disease. Sequencing produced fewer than 150,000,000 productive TCRbeta reads in total, an average of approximately 4.5 million reads per sample. Bulk TCRbeta repertoires were compared between lung tumor tissue and matched distant non-tumor lung tissue obtained from about 16 lung cancer patients. For each patient, one tumor sample and one normal lung sample were taken, giving thirty paired specimens that underwent TCRbeta CDR3 sequencing.

Comment on this clonotype: The antigen it recognizes is unknown. No per-base quality is available; no much larger clone lies one base away.

Spanning cysteine to phenylalanine, the CDR3 consists of 15 amino acids. Solely the CDR3 DNA is kept, with 45 bases framed from the first base. Deletion took 3 bases off V and 8 bases off J, with a span of 18 bases between the germline ends. The germline V gene provides CDR1 MNHNS and CDR2 SASEGT. RNA was extracted from bulk unsorted tissue and checked for quality with a NanoDrop ND-1000 and an Agilent 2100. Donors were newly diagnosed lung cancer patients admitted for thoracic surgery in China between August and November 2014, without prior chemotherapy. The study excluded patients who had received radiotherapy or chemotherapy before or who had another cancer at the same time. Pieces of surgical tissue measuring about 1-2.1 cm3 were kept in RNAlater solution and held at -80 degrees C until needed. The library was generated by multiplex PCR. For sequencing, an Illumina HiSeq 2500 was employed. Following protocols modified from ARM-PCR, the researchers constructed TCRbeta libraries through three rounds of nested PCR with primers (Table S4). Before sequencing, PCR products of 200-500 bp were cut from the gel and purified using the QIAquick gel extraction kit. Per the authors' processing: Trimmomatic was used to clean the reads, FLASH merged the cleaned reads into complete CDR3 sequences, and MiTCR assigned the sequences to V(D)J germline segments. Clonal diversity was calculated as the inverse Simpson's index using VDJtools. In-frame sequences lacking a premature stop codon were counted as productive reads. The public reads were run again by TCRdb, first through fastp at Q25 and then through MiXCR, and only productive beta chains were kept. Here each entry gathers all rows of one CDR3 protein and keeps the most common genes and DNA. The V and J calls and clone size come from TCRdb's table, not from the authors' own analysis. This sample comprises tens of thousands of distinct CDR3 sequences, roughly 80% of them detected only once. Jointly, the top ten make up 10% to 15% of the sample.

The research as a whole found: Tumor tissue showed significantly greater TCR diversity (inverse Simpson) than normal lung tissue (roughly 430 vs 170, P = 0.0075, Mann-Whitney U test). Peripheral blood was not sequenced, so blood TCRbeta repertoires in these lung cancer patients were not examined. TCR diversity was significantly higher in younger patients, and higher tumor TCR diversity was associated with shorter overall and disease-free survival. Neither the sequencing platform nor unique molecular identifiers are named or mentioned anywhere in the methods. A significantly larger cumulative share of the repertoire was made up by the top 100 clones in normal lung than in tumor tissue. Only 15 or so patients were included in the cohort, and the need for larger samples and more detailed clinical data was noted by the authors.

The chain uses TRBV6-1 and TRBJ2-3; the D gene is perhaps TRBD2, from 5 matching bases. The sample consisted of lung tumor tissue. This TCR was sampled from a woman aged 45 to 65 with non-small cell lung cancer. For the CDR3, the sequence is CASSEAAVGYVTQYF. The DNA sequence follows: TGTGCCAGCAGTGAGGCAGCGGTGGGCTACGTTACGCAGTATTTT.